The next 14 T cell receptor beta chains were all read from a single sample in a study of OX40 agonist ivuxolimab in advanced cancers. Libraries were prepared by immunoSEQ multiplex PCR; TCRdb keeps only in-frame clonotypes and omits some of them. The sample includes about 47,000 clones, around 85% of them seen just once. Sequencing was performed on CD4+ or CD8+ T cells sorted from blood, taken in a trial of the OX40 agonist ivuxolimab. Receptors originate from an adult with an advanced solid tumor such as melanoma, head and neck, liver or kidney cancer.

The CDR3 here is CASSEGLFVDEQYF. CDR3 sequence (DNA): TGTGCCAGCAGTGAAGGCCTTTTCGTCGACGAGCAGTACTTC. This chain links TRBV25-1 with TRBJ2-7, with D hard to call. CDR3 size: 14 residues. The ends were cut back, 2 bases at V and 5 bases at J, with 13 bases in the middle. The germline gives CDR1 MGHDK, CDR2 SYGVNS.

This chain joins TRBV4-2 and TRBJ2-2, with TRBD2 matching 8 bases. V lost 0 bases to trimming and J lost 2 bases; unmatched junction nucleotides: 11. This CDR3 has 19 amino acids. Germline V gene lookup returns CDR1 LGHNA and CDR2 YNFKEQ. The CDR3 is CASSQEAGGGILNTGELFF. The DNA of the CDR3 is TGTGCCAGCAGCCAAGAGGCTGGCGGGGGGATTCTAAACACCGGGGAGCTGTTTTTT.

The chain recombines TRBV11-2 with TRBJ2-3; 8 nucleotides agree with TRBD2. Trimming removed 1 base from V and 1 base from J; junction bases left unmatched: 10. The germline V gene has CDR1 SGHAT and CDR2 FQNNGV. This CDR3 has 18 residues. The DNA of the CDR3 is TGTGCCAGCAGCTTAGTAGGGTTTGGTAGCGGGGGCACAGATACGCAGTATTTT. The encoded protein is CASSLVGFGSGGTDTQYF.

Only one count was recorded for this clone. The chain combines TRBV28 with TRBJ1-1; TRBD1 might be the D (5 bases). This CDR3 is built from 14 residues. The V end was cut by 5 bases, the J end by 8 bases, with 18 bases between. CDR1 and CDR2 from the germline V gene are MDHEN and SYDVKM. Written as DNA, the CDR3 is TGTGCCAGCAGTCCGGCCGGGGGGAGTGCCGAAGCTTTCTTT. Its translation: CASSPAGGSAEAFF.

The chain combines TRBV27 with TRBJ2-6; D possibly corresponds to TRBD1 (5 bases). The CDR3 runs to 14 residues. The germline V gene has CDR1 MNHEY and CDR2 SMNVEV (reference sequence). V was pared by 5 bases and J by 5 bases, with 10 bases between. The CDR3 here is CASSPQGWANVLTF. CDR3 sequence (DNA): TGTGCCAGCAGTCCCCAGGGTTGGGCCAACGTCCTGACTTTC.

There are a few counts of this clone. This chain joins TRBV6-5 and TRBJ1-1, with D possibly TRBD1 on 6 matching bases. Per the germline V gene, CDR1 is MNHEY and CDR2 is SVGAGI. The V and J ends lost 0 bases and 5 bases respectively, with 16 bases between them. The CDR3 runs 16 residues. Here the CDR3 reads CASSYSRGGARTEAFF. The DNA of the CDR3 is TGTGCCAGCAGTTACTCGAGGGGGGGGGCGCGGACTGAAGCTTTCTTT.

The rearrangement uses TRBV5-4 and TRBJ2-7; 7 bases are a match to TRBD1. Per the germline V gene, CDR1 is SGHNT and CDR2 is YYREEE (reference sequence). V shed 0 bases and J 1 base; nucleotides not matched to a gene: 1. CDR3 length: 14 residues. CDR3 sequence reads: CASSLGQGSYEQYF. The CDR3 region has the DNA TGTGCCAGCAGCTTGGGACAGGGATCCTACGAGCAGTACTTC.

The chain employs TRBV5-1 and TRBJ2-5, with 15 bases that match TRBD2. The V segment lost 10 bases and the J segment 4 bases; nucleotides outside the gene matches: 8. CDR3 length: 15 amino acids. From germline, CDR1 is SGHRS and CDR2 YFSETQ. The CDR3 here is CAGSKGLAGGETQYF. In nucleotides, the CDR3 is TGCGCCGGATCAAAGGGACTAGCGGGAGGAGAGACCCAGTACTTC.

This chain joins TRBV10-2 and TRBJ1-1, with D possibly TRBD1 on 6 matching bases. Germline V CDR1 and CDR2: WSHSY, SAAADI. V was pared by 3 bases and J by 2 bases, with 13 bases between. This CDR3 is built from 15 residues. CDR3 nucleotides: TGCGCCAGCAGTGACCCCGACAGGACTAACACTGAAGCTTTCTTT. Translation: CASSDPDRTNTEAFF.

The CDR3 is CASSSASFYGYTF. In DNA form, the CDR3 reads TGTGCCAGCAGCTCCGCATCTTTCTATGGCTACACCTTC. The chain has TRBV11-2 and TRBJ1-2; D is ambiguous. The germline CDR1 and CDR2 sequences are SGHAT and FQNNGV. V dropped 4 bases and J dropped 4 bases, with 10 bases sitting between them. CDR3 length equals 13 residues. The whole variable domain, remainder taken from reference TRBV11-2 and TRBJ1-2, is EAGVAQSPRYKIIEKRQSVAFWCNPISGHATLYWYQQILGQGPKLLIQFQNNGVVDDSQLPKDRFSAERLKGVDSTLKIQPAKLEDSAVYLCASSSASFYGYTFGSGTRLTVV.

This clone appeared once. This chain connects TRBV5-6 to TRBJ1-2; D gene unclear. The CDR3 spans 15 residues. The V and J ends lost 0 bases and 6 bases respectively, with 15 bases between them. CDR1 and CDR2 (germline): SGHDT, YYEEEE. CDR3 residues: CASSLAAGWMNGYTF. The CDR3 bases are TGTGCCAGCAGCTTGGCGGCAGGCTGGATGAATGGCTACACCTTC.

This chain links TRBV4-2 with TRBJ1-2; no clear D gene. Per the germline V gene, CDR1 is LGHNA and CDR2 is YNFKEQ. Trimming left V 0 bases short and J 1 base short, with 3 bases between. This CDR3 region has 13 residues. Here the CDR3 DNA reads TGTGCCAGCAGCCAAGAGGGTAACTATGGCTACACCTTC. It codes for CASSQEGNYGYTF.

The chain couples TRBV5-5 to TRBJ2-7; 8 positions agree with TRBD2. Germline loops: CDR1 SGHKS, CDR2 YYEKEE (reference sequence). The CDR3 runs 14 residues. The V segment lost 4 bases and the J segment 2 bases; nucleotides outside the gene matches: 5. DNA of the CDR3: TGTGCCAGCAGCGTGGCGGGGGGCGCCTACGAGCAGTACTTC. It codes for CASSVAGGAYEQYF.

This chain connects TRBV30 to TRBJ2-7; D may be TRBD2 (6 bases). The CDR3 totals 12 residues. V gave up 5 bases and J gave up 5 bases, with 13 bases separating them. CDR1 is GTSNPN and CDR2 is SVGIG in the germline V gene (reference sequence). Here the CDR3 DNA reads TGTGCCTGGGGAGGAGGGGTAGACGAGCAGTACTTC. This encodes CAWGGGVDEQYF.